The 24 T cell receptor beta chains in this list originate from one sample, sequenced in a study of blood T cells in healthy people across ages. Primers used in a second PCR of roughly 6 to 12 cycles were a sample-barcoded 5' primer and a J-beta primer mix. TCRdb reprocessed the 5' RACE reads with MiXCR, giving one entry per CDR3 protein. The table includes hundreds of thousands of distinct CDR3 sequences, 40% to 65% detected once. Sequencing used blood. The receptors were gathered from a woman over 75 in good health.

The chain carries TRBV7-3 and TRBJ2-3; the match to TRBD2 covers 11 bases. Germline lookup yields CDR1 SGHTA and CDR2 FQGTGA. The CDR3 covers 15 residues. The trim removed 5 bases at V and 6 bases at J, leaving 7 bases unmatched. The CDR3 nucleotides read TGTGCCAGCAGCCTGGGACTAGCGGAGCGCGATACGCAGTATTTT. This codes for CASSLGLAERDTQYF.

This clonotype occurred a few times. This chain joins TRBV12-3 or TRBV12-4 and TRBJ1-1; no definite D call. The CDR3 contains 15 residues. V lost 1 base to trimming and J lost 1 base, with 10 bases between them. The CDR3 nucleotides are TGTGCCAGCAGTTTAGTCAGGAAGAGGAACACTGAAGCTTTCTTT. It encodes CASSLVRKRNTEAFF.

The chain has TRBV15 and TRBJ1-5; D gene uncertain. With 3 bases removed from V and 1 base from J, the gap between germline ends came to 13 bases. CDR1 and CDR2 from the germline V gene are LNHNV and YYDKDF (reference sequence). The CDR3 consists of 16 residues. This chain's CDR3 is CATSRRTGTSNQPQHF. CDR3 DNA: TGTGCCACCAGCAGGAGGACGGGAACGAGCAATCAGCCCCAGCATTTT.

For this clonotype: This may arise from a read error, as a much more abundant clone is one base away. This chain connects TRBV18 to TRBJ2-1; TRBD1 aligns across 11 bases. Germline V CDR1 and CDR2: KGHSH, LQKENI. CDR3 length: 15 residues. CDR3 sequence reads: CASAPLGQGDNEQFF. Here the CDR3 DNA reads TGTGCCAGCGCACCACTGGGACAGGGGGACAATGAGCAGTTCTTC.

This clonotype was recorded only once. One junction end disagrees with the germline gene, perhaps due to a read error. The chain carries TRBV7-2 and TRBJ2-1; the match to TRBD2 covers 8 bases. This CDR3 spans 15 amino acids. Germline lookup yields CDR1 SGHTA and CDR2 FQGNSA. CDR3 DNA: TGTGCCAGCAGCCGAAGCGGGGGCTCCTACAAGGAGCAGTTCTTC. As protein: CASSRSGGSYKEQFF.

This clonotype was picked up a small number of times. The V call is TRBV7-6, the J call TRBJ2-2; the match to TRBD1 covers 10 bases. CDR3 length: 15 residues. The junction had 4 bases not matched to a gene; V was cut back by 2 bases and J by 7 bases. Per the germline V gene, CDR1 is SGHVS and CDR2 is FNYEAQ. The CDR3 bases are TGTGCCAGCAGCTTAATGGGACAGGGGAACGGGGAGCTGTTTTTT. It codes for CASSLMGQGNGELFF.

The chain employs TRBV7-2 and TRBJ1-5, with D unresolved. Trimming left V 1 base short and J 2 bases short, with 9 bases between. The CDR3 has 15 amino acids. Per germline, CDR1 SGHTA and CDR2 FQGNSA. CDR3 region: CASSLGGLGNQPQHF. For the CDR3, the DNA is TGTGCCAGCAGCTTAGGAGGGCTGGGCAATCAGCCCCAGCATTTT.

The chain links TRBV29-1 to TRBJ2-7; possibly TRBD1 for D (6 bases). This CDR3 has 13 residues. CDR1 and CDR2 (germline): SQVTM, ANQGSEA. Trimming removed 6 bases at V and 5 bases at J, with 17 bases between. CDR3 in amino acids: CSVTAGEVHEQYF. The CDR3 DNA sequence: TGCAGCGTCACCGCAGGGGAAGTCCACGAGCAGTACTTC.

This clonotype was counted at least ten times. The chain recombines TRBV6-6 with TRBJ2-1; D tentatively reads TRBD1 or TRBD2 (5 bases each). The ends were cut back, 6 bases at V and 12 bases at J, with 24 bases in the middle. CDR3 size: 15 residues. Per the germline V gene, CDR1 is MNHNY and CDR2 is SVGAGI (reference sequence). The chain's CDR3 is CASSPGARDTMGQFF. CDR3 coding DNA: TGTGCCAGCAGCCCCGGGGCAAGGGATACAATGGGGCAGTTCTTC.

The CDR3 loop reads CAWMGYGYTF. As DNA, the CDR3 is TGTGCCTGGATGGGCTATGGCTACACCTTC. The genes are TRBV30 and TRBJ1-2; unclear D gene. The V gene's germline CDR1 is GTSNPN and CDR2 SVGIG (reference sequence). CDR3 length equals 10 residues. V lost 4 bases and J lost 4, with 4 bases in between.

This clonotype was seen ten or more times. This sequence joins TRBV6-6 and TRBJ1-6; no definite D call. Germline-derived CDR1 and CDR2 are MNHNY and SVGAGI (reference sequence). V was cut by 9 bases and J by 10 bases, with 13 bases left in between. This CDR3 has 12 amino acids. The CDR3 loop reads CASTSPLSPLHF. CDR3 sequence (DNA): TGTGCCAGTACCAGCCCTCTATCACCCCTCCACTTT.

The sample holds one count of this clonotype. A much larger clone lies one base from this, so it may be a read error. The chain uses TRBV9 and TRBJ2-1; D ambiguous. TRBJ2-7 explains the end of the DNA better; the J call may be wrong. The length of the CDR3 is 13 residues. In germline, CDR1 is SGDLS, CDR2 YYNGEE. In nucleotides, the CDR3 is TGTGCCAGCAGCGATCAGCCCTACAATGAGCAGTACTTC. It is translated as CASSDQPYNEQYF.

At least ten counts were recorded for this clonotype. The chain has TRBV20-1 and TRBJ2-5; D gene uncertain. V was pared by 3 bases and J by 7 bases, with 18 bases between. The CDR3 has 14 amino acids. Germline V gene lookup returns CDR1 DFQATT and CDR2 SNEGSKA (reference sequence). CDR3 coding DNA: TGCAGTGCTAGCCTCCCTACAGTATCCGTGACCCAGTACTTC. Residues: CSASLPTVSVTQYF.

The rearrangement links TRBV6-6 to TRBJ1-2; D is perhaps TRBD1 (5 bases). This CDR3 is 16 amino acids long. Germline CDR1 is MNHNY and CDR2 is SVGAGI (reference sequence). Between the trimmed V and J ends, which lost 7 bases and 4 bases, there was a span of 22 bases. CDR3 bases: TGTGCCAGCACCGAAGGGACGCCCAGAGCGGGCTATGGCTACACCTTC. It is translated as CASTEGTPRAGYGYTF.

V and J are TRBV4-1 and TRBJ1-2, with unresolved D. The CDR3 has 15 residues. Germline V gene sequence: CDR1 MGHRA, CDR2 YSYEKL. The V gene lost 4 bases and the J gene lost 2 bases, with 14 bases spanning the gap. The CDR3 loop reads CASSPQAGGNYGYTF. CDR3 nucleotides: TGCGCCAGCAGCCCGCAGGCAGGAGGAAACTATGGCTACACCTTC.

The chain is built from TRBV7-9 and TRBJ2-5; 15 nucleotides line up with TRBD2. The CDR3 contains 18 residues. V lost 2 bases to trimming and J lost 3 bases; unmatched junction nucleotides: 7. Germline V lookup: CDR1 SEHNR, CDR2 FQNEAQ (reference sequence). CDR3 in DNA: TGTGCCAGCAGCTTAAACCCCGGACTAGCGGGGGGGAAAGAGACCCAGTACTTC. As protein: CASSLNPGLAGGKETQYF.

CDR3 nucleotides: TGCGCCAGCAGCCCGGGGGTATCCACAGATACGCAGTATTTT. Its translation is CASSPGVSTDTQYF. This chain joins TRBV5-1 and TRBJ2-3; D possibly corresponds to TRBD2 (6 bases). From germline, CDR1 is SGHRS and CDR2 YFSETQ. The CDR3 loop spans 14 amino acids. V was shortened by 4 bases and J by 2 bases, with 11 bases between the two germline ends.

A few counts support this clonotype. The chain employs TRBV20-1 and TRBJ1-6; D gene unclear. CDR1 is DFQATT, CDR2 SNEGSKA, per germline (reference sequence). This CDR3 spans 16 amino acids. V was clipped by 1 base and J by 8 bases, with 18 bases between them. Here the CDR3 DNA reads TGCAGTGCTAGAGGCCGAGGAGGGATTACCTATTCACCCCTCCACTTT. Translation gives CSARGRGGITYSPLHF.

This clonotype was counted many times. The V gene is TRBV12-3 or TRBV12-4, the J gene TRBJ2-3; TRBD2 matches 12 bases. This CDR3 region has 15 residues. The trim removed 5 bases at V and 6 bases at J, leaving 6 bases unmatched. CDR3 amino acids: CASSASSGRADTQYF. The DNA for the CDR3 is TGTGCCAGCAGTGCCTCTAGCGGGAGGGCGGATACGCAGTATTTT.

Details on this clonotype: A clone one base away is much larger, so this may be a read error. This sequence joins TRBV5-1 and TRBJ2-5, with 8 bases aligning to TRBD2. The DNA end favors TRBJ2-7, so the J call may be wrong. The V gene's germline CDR1 is SGHRS and CDR2 YFSETQ. The CDR3 runs to 15 residues. The CDR3 nucleotides are TGCGCCAGCAGCTTGGTAGCGGGAAATCCCCACGAGCAGTACTTC. It yields the protein CASSLVAGNPHEQYF.

The J gene is TRBJ2-1, the V gene TRBV6-6; D may be TRBD2 (6 bases). With 5 bases removed from V and 4 bases from J, the gap between germline ends came to 15 bases. Germline V gives CDR1 MNHNY, CDR2 SVGAGI (reference sequence). CDR3 size: 15 residues. CDR3 DNA sequence: TGTGCCAGCAGTGGGACGGCGGGGCTATACAATGAGCAGTTCTTC. This sequence encodes CASSGTAGLYNEQFF.

This rearrangement joins TRBV5-1 to TRBJ1-6; 8 bases agree with TRBD1. V shed 5 bases, J shed 13 bases, and the junction held 11 bases outside the gene matches. Germline V gives CDR1 SGHRS, CDR2 YFSETQ. The CDR3 loop spans 14 amino acids. CDR3 DNA: TGCGCCAGCAGAGCCGGGACAGGCTTGATCCCCCTCCACTTT. Its translation is CASRAGTGLIPLHF.

This clonotype was recorded at least ten times. This chain uses TRBV28 with TRBJ1-5; 8 positions agree with TRBD1. There are 16 residues in the CDR3. Germline trimming cut 6 bases from V and 1 base from J; bases unmatched to any gene: 8. Germline-derived CDR1 and CDR2 are MDHEN and SYDVKM. DNA for the CDR3: TGTGCCAGCAGGAACGGACAGGGCGGGAGCAATCAGCCCCAGCATTTT. Protein: CASRNGQGGSNQPQHF.

The sample holds a few counts of this clonotype. The V call is TRBV24-1, the J call TRBJ2-6; D not resolved. V dropped 5 bases and J dropped 2 bases, with 9 bases sitting between them. CDR3 length equals 15 residues. CDR1 and CDR2 (germline): KGHDR, SFDVKD. The CDR3: CATSATPPGANVLTF. The CDR3 DNA follows: TGTGCCACCAGTGCGACTCCACCTGGGGCCAACGTCCTGACTTTC.